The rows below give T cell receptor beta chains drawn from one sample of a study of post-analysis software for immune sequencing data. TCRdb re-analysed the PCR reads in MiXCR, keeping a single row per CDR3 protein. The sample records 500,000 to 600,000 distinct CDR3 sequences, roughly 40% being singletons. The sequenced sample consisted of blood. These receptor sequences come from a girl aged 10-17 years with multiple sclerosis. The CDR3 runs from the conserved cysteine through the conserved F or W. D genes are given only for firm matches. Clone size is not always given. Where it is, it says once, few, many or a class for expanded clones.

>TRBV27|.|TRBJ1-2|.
TGTGCCAGCAGACCGGACGGAGACTATGGCTACACCTTC
CASRPDGDYGYTF
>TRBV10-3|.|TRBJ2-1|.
TGTGCCATCAGTGGGCGGGTCAATGAGCAGTTCTTC
CAISGRVNEQFF
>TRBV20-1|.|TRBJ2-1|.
TGCAGTGCTAGAGGGGGTTTTTACGATGAGCAGTTCTTC
CSARGGFYDEQFF
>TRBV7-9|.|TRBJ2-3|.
TGTGCCAGCAGTTCACAGGAGTTAACGCAGTATTTT
CASSSQELTQYF
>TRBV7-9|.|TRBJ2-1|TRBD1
TGTGCCAGCAGCTTCGGGACAGTTGACAATGAGCAGTTCTTC
CASSFGTVDNEQFF
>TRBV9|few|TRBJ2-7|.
TGTGCCAGCCCTTGTATCCAGGGACAATTCTACGAGCAGTACTTC
CASPCIQGQFYEQYF
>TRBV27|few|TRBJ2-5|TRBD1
TGTGCCAGCAGTCAGGACAGGGCTAACCAAGAGACCCAGTACTTC
CASSQDRANQETQYF
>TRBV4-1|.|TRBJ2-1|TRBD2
TGCGCCAGCAGCCAAGCAACGACTAGCGGGGGGAATGAGCAGTTCTTC
CASSQATTSGGNEQFF
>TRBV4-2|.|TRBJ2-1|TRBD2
TGTGCCAGCAGCGAATCAAGCGGGAGCCCCTACAATGAGCAGTTCTTC
CASSESSGSPYNEQFF
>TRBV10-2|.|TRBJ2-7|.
TGCGCCAGCGGCTTGACGGACTACGAGCAGTACTTC
CASGLTDYEQYF
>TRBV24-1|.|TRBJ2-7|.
TGTGCCACCAGGGGGACTGGGTCCTACGAGCAGTACTTC
CATRGTGSYEQYF
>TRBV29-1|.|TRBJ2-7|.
TGCAACGGCACCCTTCTAGACTCCTACGAGCAGTACTTC
CNGTLLDSYEQYF
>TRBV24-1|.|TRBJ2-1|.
TGTGCCACCAGTCGGGGCAAGTCCTACAATGAGCAGTTCTTC
CATSRGKSYNEQFF
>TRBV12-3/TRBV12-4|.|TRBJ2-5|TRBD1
TGTGCCAGCAGTTTGGGTAGGGGACAGCAAGAGACCCAGTACTTC
CASSLGRGQQETQYF
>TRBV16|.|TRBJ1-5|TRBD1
TGTGCCAGCAGCCCCCCAGGGGGGACAGACAATCAGCCCCAGCATTTT
CASSPPGGTDNQPQHF
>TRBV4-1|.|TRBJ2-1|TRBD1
TGCGCCAGCTCGGACAGGGCGTCCTACAATGAGCAGTTCTTC
CASSDRASYNEQFF
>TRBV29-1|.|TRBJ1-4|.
TGCAGCGTTTCCCCCAGGGGAACTAATGAAAAACTGTTTTTT
CSVSPRGTNEKLFF
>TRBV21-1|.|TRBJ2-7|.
TGTGCCAGCAGCAATGCCCCGGACAGGCAGAACTACGAGCAGTACTTC
CASSNAPDRQNYEQYF
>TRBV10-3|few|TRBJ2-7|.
TGTGCCATCAGGACACAGGGACAAGACGAGCAGTACTTC
CAIRTQGQDEQYF
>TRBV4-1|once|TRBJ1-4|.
TGCGCCAGCAGCCAAGGGGGCCGGCTTAATGAAAAACTGTTTTTT
CASSQGGRLNEKLFF
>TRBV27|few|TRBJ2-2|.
TGTGCCAGCAGTTTATCTCGGAAGGCCGGGGAGCTGTTTTTT
CASSLSRKAGELFF
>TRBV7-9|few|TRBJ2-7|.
TGTGCCAGCAGCTCCTCGAGGAGTTACCCATACGAGCAGTACTTC
CASSSSRSYPYEQYF
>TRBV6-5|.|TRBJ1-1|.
TGTGCCAGCAGTACGGGCCCTGAAGCTTTCTTT
CASSTGPEAFF
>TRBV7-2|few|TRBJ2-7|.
TGTGCCAGCAGCCCCCCCGCAGGGGTAACCTACGAGCAGTACTTC
CASSPPAGVTYEQYF
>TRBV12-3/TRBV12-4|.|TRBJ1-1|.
TGTGCCAGCAGAGAACAGGGATCTGGTCTGAACACTGAAGCTTTCTTT
CASREQGSGLNTEAFF
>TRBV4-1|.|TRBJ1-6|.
TGCGCCAGCAGCCAAGATTATATCGGACAGCCAAGACCCCTCCACTTT
CASSQDYIGQPRPLHF
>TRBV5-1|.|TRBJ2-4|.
TGCGCCAGCAGCTTCTCGCGGAGGGGGGGAGCCAAAAACATTCAGTACTTC
CASSFSRRGGAKNIQYF
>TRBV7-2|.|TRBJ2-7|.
TGTGCCAGCAGCTTATCCCGTGTGAGGGGGGCGCAGTACTTC
CASSLSRVRGAQYF
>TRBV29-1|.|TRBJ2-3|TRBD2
TGCAGCGTTGGGGGTAGACTAGCGGGAGGCTCAGATACGCAGTATTTT
CSVGGRLAGGSDTQYF
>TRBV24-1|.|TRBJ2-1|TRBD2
TGTGCCACCAGTGACCCGAGTGGGCTAGCGGGAGATAGTGAGCAGTTCTTC
CATSDPSGLAGDSEQFF
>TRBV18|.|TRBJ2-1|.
TGTGCCAGCTCACCGGAAGCAGGGGCCCCCTACAATGAGCAGTTCTTC
CASSPEAGAPYNEQFF
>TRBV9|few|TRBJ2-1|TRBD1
TGTGCCAGCAGCGTACACGGACAGGGCGGCTCCTACAATGAGCAGTTCTTC
CASSVHGQGGSYNEQFF
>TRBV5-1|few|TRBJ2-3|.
TGCGCCAGCAGCGCGGGGCCGAGCACAGATACGCAGTATTTT
CASSAGPSTDTQYF
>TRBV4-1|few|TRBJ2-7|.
TGCGCCAGCAGCCACCCAGTTAGAGGTTCGGGCTCCTACGAGCAGTACTTC
CASSHPVRGSGSYEQYF
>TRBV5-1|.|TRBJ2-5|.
TGCGCCAGCAAGTCGGGTATTATGTTGGAGACCCAGTACTTC
CASKSGIMLETQYF
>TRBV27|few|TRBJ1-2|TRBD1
TGTGCCAGCAGTTTATCGCAGGGGGACGGCTATGGCTACACCTTC
CASSLSQGDGYGYTF
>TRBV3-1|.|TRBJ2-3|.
TGTGCCAGCAGCCACCAGGATACGCAGTATTTT
CASSHQDTQYF
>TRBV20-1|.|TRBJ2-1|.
TGCAGTGCCCTAAGGAGGACCCACGCCTACAATGAGCAGTTCTTC
CSALRRTHAYNEQFF
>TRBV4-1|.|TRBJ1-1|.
TGCGCCAGCAGCCAAGGCAAGAACACTGAAGCTTTCTTT
CASSQGKNTEAFF
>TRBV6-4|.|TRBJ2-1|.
TGTGCCAGCAGTGACTATAAAGTAAGCTCCTACAATGAGCAGTTCTTC
CASSDYKVSSYNEQFF